This T cell receptor (beta chain) was identified during a study of cytomegalovirus exposure and HLA in healthy donors. Looking at the study overall: In an earlier analysis, 95 million to 140 million unique TCR beta sequences were found from 200 million or so T cells.

Study-level results: According to an earlier analysis, most TCR beta V segments yielded productive rearrangements about 87% or about 30% of the time. A missense DCLRE1C variant was associated with V- and J-gene trimming of TCR beta chains in a later analysis, and an independent cohort replicated the association.

PCR used 60 Vbeta primers and 13 Jbeta primers. Assay: immunoSEQ multiplex PCR; the TCRdb copy retains only in-frame clones and omits some. This table holds hundreds of thousands of clones, 85% to 90% found once. A remark on this clone: Its antigen is unidentified.

The CDR3 is made up of 14 amino acids. Trimming removed 6 bases at V and 1 base at J, with 12 bases between. Germline-derived CDR1 and CDR2 are SGHAT and FQNNGV. The rearrangement links TRBV11-2 to TRBJ1-1; D is perhaps TRBD1 (6 bases). The receptor comes from a woman between 18 and 30 years old in good health and CMV-seronegative. Specimen: PBMCs. In DNA form, the CDR3 reads TGTGCCAGCAGAAGGCCGGGACAGAACACTGAAGCTTTCTTT. Its protein is CASRRPGQNTEAFF.